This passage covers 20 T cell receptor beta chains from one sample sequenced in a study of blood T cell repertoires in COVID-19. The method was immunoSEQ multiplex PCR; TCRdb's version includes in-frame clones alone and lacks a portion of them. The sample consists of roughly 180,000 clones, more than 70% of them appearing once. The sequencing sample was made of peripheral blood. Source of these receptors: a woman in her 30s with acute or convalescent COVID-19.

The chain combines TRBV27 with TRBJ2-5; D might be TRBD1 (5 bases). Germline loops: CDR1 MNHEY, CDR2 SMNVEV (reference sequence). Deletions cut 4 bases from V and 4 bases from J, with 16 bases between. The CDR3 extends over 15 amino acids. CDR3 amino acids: CASSSRTDRVETQYF. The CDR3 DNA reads TGTGCCAGCAGTTCCAGAACCGACAGAGTAGAGACCCAGTACTTC.

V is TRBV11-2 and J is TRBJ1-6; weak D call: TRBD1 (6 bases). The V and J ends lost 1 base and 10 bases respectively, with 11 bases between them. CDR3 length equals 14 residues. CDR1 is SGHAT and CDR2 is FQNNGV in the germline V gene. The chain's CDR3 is CASSLGTAGSPLHF. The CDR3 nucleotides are TGTGCCAGCAGCTTAGGGACAGCGGGATCACCCCTCCACTTT. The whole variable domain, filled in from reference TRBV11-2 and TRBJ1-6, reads EAGVAQSPRYKIIEKRQSVAFWCNPISGHATLYWYQQILGQGPKLLIQFQNNGVVDDSQLPKDRFSAERLKGVDSTLKIQPAKLEDSAVYLCASSLGTAGSPLHFGNGTRLTVT.

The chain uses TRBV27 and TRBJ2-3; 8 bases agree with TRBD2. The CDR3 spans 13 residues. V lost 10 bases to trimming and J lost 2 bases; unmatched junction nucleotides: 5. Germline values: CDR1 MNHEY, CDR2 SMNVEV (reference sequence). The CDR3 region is CATSGGVTDTQYF. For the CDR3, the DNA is TGTGCCACCTCCGGGGGGGTCACAGATACGCAGTATTTT.

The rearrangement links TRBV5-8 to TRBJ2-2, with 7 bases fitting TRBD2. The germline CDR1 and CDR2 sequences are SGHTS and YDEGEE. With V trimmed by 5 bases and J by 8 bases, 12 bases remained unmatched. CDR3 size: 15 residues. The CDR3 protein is CASRPRGRAFGELFF. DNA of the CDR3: TGTGCCAGCAGACCCCGAGGGAGGGCGTTTGGGGAGCTGTTTTTT.

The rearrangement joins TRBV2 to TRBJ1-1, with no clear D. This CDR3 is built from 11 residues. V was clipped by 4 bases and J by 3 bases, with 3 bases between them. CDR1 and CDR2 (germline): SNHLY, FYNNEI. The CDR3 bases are TGTGCCAGCAGTGTATACACTGAAGCTTTCTTT. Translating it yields CASSVYTEAFF.

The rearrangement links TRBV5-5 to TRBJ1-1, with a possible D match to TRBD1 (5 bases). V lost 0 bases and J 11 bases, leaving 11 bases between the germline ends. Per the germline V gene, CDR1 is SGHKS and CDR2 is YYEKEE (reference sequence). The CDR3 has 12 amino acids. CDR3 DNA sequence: TGTGCCAGCAGCTTGGAAGCAGGGTACGCTTTCTTT. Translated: CASSLEAGYAFF.

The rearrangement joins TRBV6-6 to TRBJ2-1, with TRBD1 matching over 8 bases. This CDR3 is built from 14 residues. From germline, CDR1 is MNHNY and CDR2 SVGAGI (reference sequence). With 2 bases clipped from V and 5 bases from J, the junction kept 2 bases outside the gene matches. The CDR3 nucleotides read TGTGCCAGCAGTTACGTGACAGGGGACAATGAGCAGTTCTTC. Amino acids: CASSYVTGDNEQFF.

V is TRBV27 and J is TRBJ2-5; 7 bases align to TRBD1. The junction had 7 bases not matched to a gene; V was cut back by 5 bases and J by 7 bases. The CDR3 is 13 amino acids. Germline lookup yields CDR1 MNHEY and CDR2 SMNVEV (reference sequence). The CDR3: CASSTGQAGTQYF. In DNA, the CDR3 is TGTGCCAGCAGTACCGGACAGGCCGGGACCCAGTACTTC.

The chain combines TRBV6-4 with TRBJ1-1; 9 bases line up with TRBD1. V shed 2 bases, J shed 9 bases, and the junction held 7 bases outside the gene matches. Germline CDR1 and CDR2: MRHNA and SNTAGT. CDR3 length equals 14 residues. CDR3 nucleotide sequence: TGTGCCAGCAGTGACCAACCGGGACAGGGAAAAGCTTTCTTT. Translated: CASSDQPGQGKAFF.

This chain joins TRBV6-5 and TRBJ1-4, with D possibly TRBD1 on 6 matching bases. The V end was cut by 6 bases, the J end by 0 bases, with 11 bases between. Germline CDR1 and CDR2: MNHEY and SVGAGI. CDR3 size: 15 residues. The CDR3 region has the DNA TGTGCCAGCAGATCCACAGGGACAACTAATGAAAAACTGTTTTTT. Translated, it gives CASRSTGTTNEKLFF.

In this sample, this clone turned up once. In nucleotides, the CDR3 is TGTGCCAGCAGCTTACTAGCGGGTGATGAGCAGTTCTTC. Its translation is CASSLLAGDEQFF. J is TRBJ2-1 and V is TRBV11-3; 8 bases match TRBD2. The CDR3 consists of 13 residues. V trimming: 2 bases; J trimming: 8 bases; junction bases outside the gene matches: 2. Germline V gene lookup returns CDR1 SGHNT and CDR2 YENEEA.

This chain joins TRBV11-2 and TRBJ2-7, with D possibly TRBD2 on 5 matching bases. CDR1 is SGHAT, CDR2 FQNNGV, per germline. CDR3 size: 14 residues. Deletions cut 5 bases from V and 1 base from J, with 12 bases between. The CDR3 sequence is CASSLWGVSYEQYF. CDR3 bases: TGTGCCAGCAGCCTGTGGGGAGTTTCCTACGAGCAGTACTTC.

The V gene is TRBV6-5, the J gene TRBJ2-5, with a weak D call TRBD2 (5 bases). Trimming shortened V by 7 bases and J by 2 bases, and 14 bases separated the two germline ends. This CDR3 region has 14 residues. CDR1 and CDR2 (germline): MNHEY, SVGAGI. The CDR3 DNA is TGTGCCAGCACAGCGGCAGACGCACAAGAGACCCAGTACTTC. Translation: CASTAADAQETQYF.

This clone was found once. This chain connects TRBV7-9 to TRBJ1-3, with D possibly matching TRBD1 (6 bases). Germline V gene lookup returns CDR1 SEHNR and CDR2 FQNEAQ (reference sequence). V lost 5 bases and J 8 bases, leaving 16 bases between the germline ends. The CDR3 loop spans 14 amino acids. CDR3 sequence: CASSPKQGLDTIYF. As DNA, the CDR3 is TGTGCCAGCAGCCCAAAACAGGGTCTGGACACCATATATTTT.

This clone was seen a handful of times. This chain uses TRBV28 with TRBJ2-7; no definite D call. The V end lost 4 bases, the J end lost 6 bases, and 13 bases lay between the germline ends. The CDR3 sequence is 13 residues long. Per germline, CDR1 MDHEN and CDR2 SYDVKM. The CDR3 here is CASSSKNSGEQYF. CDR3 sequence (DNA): TGTGCCAGCAGTTCGAAAAACAGTGGCGAGCAGTACTTC.

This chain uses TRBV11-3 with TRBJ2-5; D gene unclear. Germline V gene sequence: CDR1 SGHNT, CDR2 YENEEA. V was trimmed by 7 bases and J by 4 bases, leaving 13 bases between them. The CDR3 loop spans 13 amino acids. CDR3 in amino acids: CASKRSRGETQYF. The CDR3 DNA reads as TGTGCCAGCAAGCGCTCTCGAGGAGAGACCCAGTACTTC.

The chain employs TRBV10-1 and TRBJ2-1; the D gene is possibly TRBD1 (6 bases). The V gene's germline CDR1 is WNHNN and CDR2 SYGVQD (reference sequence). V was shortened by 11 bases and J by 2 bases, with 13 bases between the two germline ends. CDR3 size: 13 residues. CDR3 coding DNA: TGCGCCGGGGGCGTGAGACCCTACAATGAGCAGTTCTTC. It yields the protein CAGGVRPYNEQFF.

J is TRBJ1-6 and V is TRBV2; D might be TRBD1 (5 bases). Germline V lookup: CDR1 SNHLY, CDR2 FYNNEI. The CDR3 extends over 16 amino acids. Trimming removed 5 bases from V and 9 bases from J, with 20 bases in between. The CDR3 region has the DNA TGTGCCAGCAGTATCTCGTTTTGGGGGGGGACTTCACCCCTCCACTTT. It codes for CASSISFWGGTSPLHF.

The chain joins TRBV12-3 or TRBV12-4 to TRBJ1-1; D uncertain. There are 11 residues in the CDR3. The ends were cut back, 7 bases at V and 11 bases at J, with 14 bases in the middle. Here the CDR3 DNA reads TGTGCCAGCAAGTTAGTCGAGCGGGCTTTCTTT. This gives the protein CASKLVERAFF.

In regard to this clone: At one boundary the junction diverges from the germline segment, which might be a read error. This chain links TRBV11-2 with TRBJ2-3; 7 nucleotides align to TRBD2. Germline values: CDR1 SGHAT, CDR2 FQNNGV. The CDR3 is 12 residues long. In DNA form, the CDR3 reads TGTGCCAGCAGCTTAGCGGGAGGTCACGGGCATTTT. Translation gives CASSLAGGHGHF. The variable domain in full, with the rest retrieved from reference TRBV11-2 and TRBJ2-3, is EAGVAQSPRYKIIEKRQSVAFWCNPISGHATLYWYQQILGQGPKLLIQFQNNGVVDDSQLPKDRFSAERLKGVDSTLKIQPAKLEDSAVYLCASSLAGGHGHFGPGTRLTVL.